Following are 25 T cell receptor beta chains from one sample sequenced in a study of blood T cell repertoires in COVID-19. Only in-frame clones appear in the TCRdb table, and some are missing; sequencing was by immunoSEQ multiplex PCR. The table lists around 20,000 clones, 80% to 90% of them singletons. Sequencing was done on a sample of peripheral blood. These receptors all stem from a human donor with active COVID-19. The donor label of this sample is uncertain.

This clone was observed a few times. The chain combines TRBV6-2 or TRBV6-3 with TRBJ1-2, with 8 bases that match TRBD1. The germline gives CDR1 MNHEY, CDR2 SVGEGT. There are 12 residues in the CDR3. The trim removed 6 bases at V and 6 bases at J, leaving 3 bases unmatched. CDR3 bases: TGTGCCAGCAGCAAGACAGGGGATGGCTACACCTTC. It is translated as CASSKTGDGYTF.

The V and J genes are TRBV24-1 and TRBJ2-2, with unresolved D. Germline V gene data show CDR1 as KGHDR and CDR2 as SFDVKD. This CDR3 is 13 amino acids long. V was pared by 5 bases and J by 2 bases, with 5 bases between. Here the CDR3 DNA reads TGTGCCACCAGTGGCGGAAACACCGGGGAGCTGTTTTTT. It is translated as CATSGGNTGELFF.

This clone has a single count. The chain joins TRBV7-9 to TRBJ1-6, with a possible D match to TRBD1 (6 bases). Germline V lookup: CDR1 SEHNR, CDR2 FQNEAQ (reference sequence). The CDR3 runs 14 residues. Trimming removed 5 bases from V and 5 bases from J, with 10 bases in between. The CDR3 nucleotides read TGTGCCAGCAGCCCGGACAGTAATAATTCACCCCTCCACTTT. Translating gives CASSPDSNNSPLHF.

The rearrangement uses TRBV6-6 and TRBJ2-3; D remains ambiguous. Trimming cost V 2 bases and J 0 bases, with 6 bases left between them. Per the germline V gene, CDR1 is MNHNY and CDR2 is SVGAGI (reference sequence). CDR3 length: 14 residues. The CDR3 coding sequence is TGTGCCAGCAGTTACGCGGTTAGCACAGATACGCAGTATTTT. Its translation: CASSYAVSTDTQYF.

The chain uses TRBV9 and TRBJ2-1; TRBD2 matches at 10 bases. Germline values: CDR1 SGDLS, CDR2 YYNGEE. Trimming removed 0 bases from V and 5 bases from J; junction bases left unmatched: 8. The CDR3 length is 17 residues. CDR3 residues: CASSVELAGGYNNEQFF. The CDR3 nucleotides are TGTGCCAGCAGCGTAGAGTTAGCGGGGGGATATAACAATGAGCAGTTCTTC.

The chain recombines TRBV5-1 with TRBJ1-2; unclear D gene. V was pared by 1 base and J by 6 bases, with 10 bases between. Looked up from germline, CDR1 is SGHRS and CDR2 is YFSETQ. The CDR3 runs 13 residues. CDR3 in amino acids: CASSLPLGHGYTF. The CDR3 region has the DNA TGCGCCAGCAGCTTGCCACTGGGCCATGGCTACACCTTC.

The V and J genes are TRBV3-1 (or the pseudogene TRBV3-2) and TRBJ2-7, with D maybe TRBD1 (6 bases). V lost 5 bases to trimming and J lost 3 bases, with 11 bases between them. CDR1 and CDR2 (germline): LGHDT, YNNKEL (reference sequence). The CDR3 contains 13 residues. CDR3 in DNA: TGTGCCAGCAGCAGCCGGGACAACTACGAGCAGTACTTC. Translating it yields CASSSRDNYEQYF.

The chain employs TRBV19 and TRBJ1-4, with unresolved D. CDR3 size: 15 residues. Germline V gene sequence: CDR1 LNHDA, CDR2 SQIVND (reference sequence). Trimming stripped 3 bases from V and 3 bases from J, with 11 bases between. The CDR3 loop reads CASSISPGANEKLFF. The CDR3 nucleotides read TGTGCCAGTAGTATTTCACCTGGAGCTAATGAAAAACTGTTTTTT. The whole variable domain, filled in from reference TRBV19 and TRBJ1-4, reads DGGITQSPKYLFRKEGQNVTLSCEQNLNHDAMYWYRQDPGQGLRLIYYSQIVNDFQKGDIAEGYSVSREKKESFPLTVTSAQKNPTAFYLCASSISPGANEKLFFGSGTQLSVL.

This chain's CDR3 is CASSLGAGLSSYEQYF. The DNA of the CDR3 is TGTGCCAGCAGCCTGGGGGCGGGTCTAAGCTCCTACGAGCAGTACTTC. The gene calls are TRBV7-2 and TRBJ2-7, with D possibly TRBD1 on 6 matching bases. The CDR3 consists of 16 residues. With 5 bases removed from V and 0 bases from J, the gap between germline ends came to 17 bases. Germline V gene data show CDR1 as SGHTA and CDR2 as FQGNSA.

The V gene is TRBV7-5, the J gene TRBJ2-1; the table's D gene call, TRBD2, was not cross checked with the DNA. TRBV7-5 is a pseudogene locus. This CDR3 spans 16 amino acids. The CDR3 spells CARSLGLAGYKNEQFF. CDR3 in DNA: TGTGCCAGAAGCTTAGGACTAGCGGGATACAAAAATGAGCAGTTCTTC.

Of note for this clone: The junction shows a germline mismatch at one end, possibly a read error. The V and J genes are TRBV4-2 and TRBJ2-3; D is perhaps TRBD2 (5 bases). The CDR3 is 17 residues long. Germline V gives CDR1 LGHNA, CDR2 YNFKEQ. The CDR3 DNA reads as TGTGCCAGCAACCAAGATCTTGTGAGGGAAAGCACAGATACGCAGTATTTT. Translation: CASNQDLVRESTDTQYF.

The CDR3 DNA reads as TGTGCCAGCAGGCCGGGACAGGGTGGAGGCTACACCTTC. Translating gives CASRPGQGGGYTF. The rearrangement joins TRBV3-1 (or the pseudogene TRBV3-2) to TRBJ1-2; TRBD1 matches 9 bases. The germline V gene has CDR1 LGHDT and CDR2 YNNKEL (reference sequence). V was pared by 6 bases and J by 8 bases, with 7 bases of the junction left unmatched. The CDR3 covers 13 residues.

This clone was seen more than once but under ten times. CDR3 coding DNA: TGTGCCACCAGCAGAGATCGGCGGACTAGCGGGACCTACGAGCAGTACTTC. Translation: CATSRDRRTSGTYEQYF. The chain combines TRBV15 with TRBJ2-7; 12 bases match TRBD2. The CDR3 runs to 17 residues. Trimming at V came to 0 bases and at J to 2 bases, leaving 5 bases not matched to a gene. Per the germline V gene, CDR1 is LNHNV and CDR2 is YYDKDF (reference sequence).

The rearrangement joins TRBV11-2 to TRBJ2-6; the D is unclear. The CDR3 covers 18 residues. Germline V gives CDR1 SGHAT, CDR2 FQNNGV. V was shortened by 4 bases and J by 2 bases, with 18 bases between the two germline ends. The CDR3 region is CASSSRVQLNTGANVLTF. The CDR3 DNA follows: TGTGCCAGCAGCTCCAGAGTACAGCTTAACACTGGGGCCAACGTCCTGACTTTC.

The chain couples TRBV6-1 to TRBJ1-1; D gene unclear. The CDR3 contains 12 residues. The germline V gene encodes CDR1 MNHNS and CDR2 SASEGT. V was clipped by 0 bases and J by 5 bases, with 4 bases between them. CDR3 loop: CASSEARTEAFF. DNA of the CDR3: TGTGCCAGCAGTGAAGCGCGGACTGAAGCTTTCTTT.

This chain links TRBV6-4 with TRBJ1-1; no reliable D call. Trimming pared 9 bases from V and 0 bases from J, leaving 11 bases between. The CDR3 extends over 13 amino acids. The germline V gene encodes CDR1 MRHNA and CDR2 SNTAGT. The CDR3 reads CASRRDMNTEAFF. The CDR3 nucleotides are TGTGCCAGTCGACGGGATATGAACACTGAAGCTTTCTTT.

The V call is TRBV12-1, the J call TRBJ1-1; the D call TRBD1 from the table was never checked on the DNA. TRBV12-1 is listed as a pseudogene. This CDR3 spans 15 amino acids. CDR3 sequence (DNA): TGTGCCAGCAGCTGGGGACAGGCAGAAAACACTGAAGCTTTCTTT. Its protein is CASSWGQAENTEAFF.

The V call is TRBV5-5, the J call TRBJ1-5, with a possible D match to TRBD1 (6 bases). CDR1 SGHKS and CDR2 YYEKEE come from the germline V gene (reference sequence). V lost 4 bases and J 9 bases, leaving 20 bases between the germline ends. There are 15 residues in the CDR3. In nucleotides, the CDR3 is TGTGCCAGCAGCCAACCACAGGGCCCTCAACGGCCCCAGCATTTT. Protein sequence: CASSQPQGPQRPQHF.

This chain links TRBV2 with TRBJ2-1; 12 bases map to TRBD2. The V segment lost 6 bases and the J segment 4 bases; nucleotides outside the gene matches: 1. Germline values: CDR1 SNHLY, CDR2 FYNNEI. The CDR3 contains 14 residues. The CDR3 loop reads CASSTSGGYNEQFF. The DNA of the CDR3 is TGTGCCAGCAGCACTAGCGGGGGGTACAATGAGCAGTTCTTC.

The count of this clone is one. This chain joins TRBV25-1 and TRBJ1-2, with D maybe TRBD1 (5 bases). The CDR3 contains 13 residues. Germline V gives CDR1 MGHDK, CDR2 SYGVNS. V lost 8 bases, J lost 3 bases, and 13 bases lay in between. The CDR3 DNA reads TGTGCCAGCCGGGGACTTTCGGACTATGGCTACACCTTC. It is translated as CASRGLSDYGYTF.

This rearrangement joins TRBV6-5 to TRBJ2-1, with D hard to call. V was shortened by 7 bases and J by 4 bases, with 8 bases between the two germline ends. CDR1 MNHEY and CDR2 SVGAGI come from the germline V gene. The CDR3 runs 12 residues. CDR3 sequence (DNA): TGTGCCAGCAACTTCCTTTACAATGAGCAGTTCTTC. Translating it yields CASNFLYNEQFF.

The rearrangement links TRBV5-4 to TRBJ2-2, with a possible D match to TRBD2 (6 bases). Germline V gene lookup returns CDR1 SGHNT and CDR2 YYREEE (reference sequence). This CDR3 contains 15 residues. V lost 3 bases, J lost 3 bases, and 12 bases lay in between. The CDR3 sequence is CASSSAGPHTGELFF. The CDR3 DNA follows: TGTGCCAGCAGCTCGGCGGGGCCGCACACCGGGGAGCTGTTTTTT.

This clone was seen a handful of times. The genes are TRBV30 and TRBJ2-2; TRBD2 might be the D (5 bases). CDR3 length: 11 residues. The germline V gene encodes CDR1 GTSNPN and CDR2 SVGIG (reference sequence). Trimming took off 5 bases at V and 7 bases at J, with 8 bases between the two ends. The DNA for the CDR3 is TGTGCCTGGGGGGAGTACGGGGAGCTGTTTTTT. Translation gives CAWGEYGELFF.

Written as DNA, the CDR3 is TGTGCCAGCAGCTTGGGACTAGAGCGGGCTCGCACAGATACGCAGTATTTT. Translation gives CASSLGLERARTDTQYF. V is TRBV5-4 and J is TRBJ2-3; TRBD2 might be the D (6 bases). From germline, CDR1 is SGHNT and CDR2 YYREEE (reference sequence). The ends were cut back, 0 bases at V and 1 base at J, with 15 bases in the middle. This CDR3 contains 17 residues.

This clone was counted a few times. V and J are TRBV12-5 and TRBJ2-5; 9 bases map to TRBD1. Germline loops: CDR1 LGHNT, CDR2 FRNRAP. J lost 4 bases, V lost 6 bases, and 9 bases had no gene match. The CDR3 totals 15 residues. CDR3 amino acids: CASGEQGAPGETQYF. Written as DNA, the CDR3 is TGTGCTAGTGGGGAACAGGGGGCGCCCGGAGAGACCCAGTACTTC. Full variable domain (outside the CDR3, taken from reference TRBV12-5 and TRBJ2-5): DARVTQTPRHKVTEMGQEVTMRCQPILGHNTVFWYRQTMMQGLELLAYFRNRAPLDDSGMPKDRFSAEMPDATLATLKIQPSEPRDSAVYFCASGEQGAPGETQYFGPGTRLLVL.